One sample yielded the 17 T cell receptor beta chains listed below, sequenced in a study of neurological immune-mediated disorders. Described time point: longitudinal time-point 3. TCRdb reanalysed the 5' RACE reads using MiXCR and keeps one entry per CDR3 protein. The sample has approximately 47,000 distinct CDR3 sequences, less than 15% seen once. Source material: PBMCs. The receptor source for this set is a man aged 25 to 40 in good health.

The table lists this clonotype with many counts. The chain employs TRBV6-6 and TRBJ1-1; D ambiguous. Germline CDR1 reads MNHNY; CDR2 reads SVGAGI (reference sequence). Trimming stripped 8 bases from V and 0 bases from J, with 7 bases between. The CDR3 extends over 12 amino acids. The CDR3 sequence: CASFRVNTEAFF. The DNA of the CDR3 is TGTGCCAGCTTCAGAGTGAACACTGAAGCTTTCTTT.

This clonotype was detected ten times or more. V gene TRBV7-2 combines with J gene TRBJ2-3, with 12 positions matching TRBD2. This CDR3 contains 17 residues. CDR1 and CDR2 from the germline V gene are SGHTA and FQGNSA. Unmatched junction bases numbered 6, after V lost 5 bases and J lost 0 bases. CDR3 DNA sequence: TGTGCCAGCAGCCGAGGACTAGCGGGAACTAGCACAGATACGCAGTATTTT. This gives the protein CASSRGLAGTSTDTQYF.

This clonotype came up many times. CDR3 residues: CASSSRLAGGTTDTQYF. CDR3 nucleotide sequence: TGTGCCAGCAGTTCCAGACTAGCGGGAGGTACTACAGATACGCAGTATTTT. This chain joins TRBV28 and TRBJ2-3; 13 nucleotides agree with TRBD2. Germline V gene lookup returns CDR1 MDHEN and CDR2 SYDVKM. The V and J ends lost 4 bases and 3 bases, in that order; junction bases with no gene match: 7. The CDR3 loop spans 17 amino acids. The full variable domain, completed using reference TRBV28 and TRBJ2-3, is DVKVTQSSRYLVKRTGEKVFLECVQDMDHENMFWYRQDPGLGLRLIYFSYDVKMKEKGDIPEGYSVSREKKERFSLILESASTNQTSMYLCASSSRLAGGTTDTQYFGPGTRLTVL.

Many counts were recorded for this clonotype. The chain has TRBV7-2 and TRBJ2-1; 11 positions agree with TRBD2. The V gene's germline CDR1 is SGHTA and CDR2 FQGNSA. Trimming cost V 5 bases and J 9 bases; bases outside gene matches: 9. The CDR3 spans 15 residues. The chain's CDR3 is CASSHPTSGKGEQFF. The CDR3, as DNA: TGTGCCAGCAGCCACCCGACTAGCGGGAAGGGTGAGCAGTTCTTC.

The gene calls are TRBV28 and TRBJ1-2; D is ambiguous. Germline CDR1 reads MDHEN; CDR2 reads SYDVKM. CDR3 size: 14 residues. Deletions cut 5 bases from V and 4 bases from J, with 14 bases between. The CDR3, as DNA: TGTGCCAGCAGTCCCTCCGGGTCAGCCTATGGCTACACCTTC. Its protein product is CASSPSGSAYGYTF.

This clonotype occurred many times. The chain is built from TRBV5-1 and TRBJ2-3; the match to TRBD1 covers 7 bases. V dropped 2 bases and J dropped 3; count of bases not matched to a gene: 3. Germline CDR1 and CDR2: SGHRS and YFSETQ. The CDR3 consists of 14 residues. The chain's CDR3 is CASSLGQETDTQYF. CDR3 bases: TGCGCCAGCAGCTTAGGACAGGAGACAGATACGCAGTATTTT.

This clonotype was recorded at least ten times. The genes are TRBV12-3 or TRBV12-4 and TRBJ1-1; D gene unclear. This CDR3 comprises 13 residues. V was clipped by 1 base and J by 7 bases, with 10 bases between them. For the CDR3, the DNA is TGTGCCAGCAGTTTAGGGGCCAGACTTGAAGCTTTCTTT. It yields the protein CASSLGARLEAFF.

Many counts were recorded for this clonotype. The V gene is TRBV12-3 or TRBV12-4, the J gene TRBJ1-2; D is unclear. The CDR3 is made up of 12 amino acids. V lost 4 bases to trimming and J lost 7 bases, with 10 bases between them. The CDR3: CASSSTVGGYTF. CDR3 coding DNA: TGTGCCAGCAGTTCCACGGTGGGTGGCTACACCTTC.

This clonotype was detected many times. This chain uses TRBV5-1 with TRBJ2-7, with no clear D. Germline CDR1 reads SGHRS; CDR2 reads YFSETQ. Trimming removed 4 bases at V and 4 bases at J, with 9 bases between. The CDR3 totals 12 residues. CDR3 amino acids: CASSGPGYEQYF. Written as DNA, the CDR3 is TGCGCCAGCAGCGGACCCGGGTACGAGCAGTACTTC.

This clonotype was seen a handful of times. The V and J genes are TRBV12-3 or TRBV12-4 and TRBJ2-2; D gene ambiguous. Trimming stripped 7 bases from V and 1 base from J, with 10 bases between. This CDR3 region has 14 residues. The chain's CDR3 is CASNPDLNTGELFF. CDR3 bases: TGTGCCAGCAACCCTGACCTGAACACCGGGGAGCTGTTTTTT.

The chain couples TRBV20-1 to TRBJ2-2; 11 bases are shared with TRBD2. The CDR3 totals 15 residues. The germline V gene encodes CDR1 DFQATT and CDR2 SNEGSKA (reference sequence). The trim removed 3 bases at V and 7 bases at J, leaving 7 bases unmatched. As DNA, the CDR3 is TGCAGTGCTAGCCCGGGACTAGCGGTTCTCGGGGAGCTGTTTTTT. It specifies CSASPGLAVLGELFF.

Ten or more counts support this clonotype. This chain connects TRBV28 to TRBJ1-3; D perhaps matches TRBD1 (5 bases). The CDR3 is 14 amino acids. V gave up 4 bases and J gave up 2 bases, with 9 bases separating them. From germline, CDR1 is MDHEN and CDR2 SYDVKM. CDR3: CASSSGTAGNTIYF. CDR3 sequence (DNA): TGTGCCAGCAGTTCCGGGACGGCTGGAAACACCATATATTTT.

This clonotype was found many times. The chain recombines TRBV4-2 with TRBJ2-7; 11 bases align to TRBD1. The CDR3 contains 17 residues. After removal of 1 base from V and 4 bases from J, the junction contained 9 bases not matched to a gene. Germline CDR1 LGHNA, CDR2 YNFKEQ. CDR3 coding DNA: TGTGCCAGCAGCCAAGCTCCACCGGGACAGGGGGGATACGAGCAGTACTTC. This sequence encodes CASSQAPPGQGGYEQYF.

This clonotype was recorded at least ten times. The CDR3 nucleotides are TGCAGTGCTAGAGATGCTTCCCTCTACGAGCAGTACTTC. Protein product: CSARDASLYEQYF. The chain carries TRBV20-1 and TRBJ2-7; no reliable D call. The CDR3 covers 13 residues. Germline V gene data show CDR1 as DFQATT and CDR2 as SNEGSKA (reference sequence). The ends were cut back, 0 bases at V and 3 bases at J, with 9 bases in the middle.

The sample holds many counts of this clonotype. The CDR3 here is CASSPRQSADTQYF. The DNA for the CDR3 is TGCGCCAGCAGCCCTAGACAGTCTGCAGATACGCAGTATTTT. V usage is TRBV5-1 and J usage is TRBJ2-3; D may be TRBD1 (5 bases). Germline V lookup: CDR1 SGHRS, CDR2 YFSETQ. This CDR3 is 14 amino acids long. Trimming pared 4 bases from V and 4 bases from J, leaving 13 bases between. Combining the CDR3 with reference TRBV5-1 and TRBJ2-3 gives the whole variable domain KAGVTQTPRYLIKTRGQQVTLSCSPISGHRSVSWYQQTPGQGLQFLFEYFSETQRNKGNFPGRFSGRQFSNSRSEMNVSTLELGDSALYLCASSPRQSADTQYFGPGTRLTVL.

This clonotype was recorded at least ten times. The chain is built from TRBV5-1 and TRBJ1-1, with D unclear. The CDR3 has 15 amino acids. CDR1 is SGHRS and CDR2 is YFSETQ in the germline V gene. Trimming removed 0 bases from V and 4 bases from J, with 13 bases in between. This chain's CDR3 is CASSLAKVESTEAFF. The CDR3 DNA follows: TGCGCCAGCAGCTTGGCCAAGGTGGAGAGCACTGAAGCTTTCTTT.

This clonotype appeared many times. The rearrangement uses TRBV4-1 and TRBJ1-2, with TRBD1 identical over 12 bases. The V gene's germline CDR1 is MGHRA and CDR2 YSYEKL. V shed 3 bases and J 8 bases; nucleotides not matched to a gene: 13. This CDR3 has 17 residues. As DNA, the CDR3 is TGCGCCAGCAGCCAGCAGTTAGATACCGGGACAGGGGGCGGCTACACCTTC. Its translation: CASSQQLDTGTGGGYTF.